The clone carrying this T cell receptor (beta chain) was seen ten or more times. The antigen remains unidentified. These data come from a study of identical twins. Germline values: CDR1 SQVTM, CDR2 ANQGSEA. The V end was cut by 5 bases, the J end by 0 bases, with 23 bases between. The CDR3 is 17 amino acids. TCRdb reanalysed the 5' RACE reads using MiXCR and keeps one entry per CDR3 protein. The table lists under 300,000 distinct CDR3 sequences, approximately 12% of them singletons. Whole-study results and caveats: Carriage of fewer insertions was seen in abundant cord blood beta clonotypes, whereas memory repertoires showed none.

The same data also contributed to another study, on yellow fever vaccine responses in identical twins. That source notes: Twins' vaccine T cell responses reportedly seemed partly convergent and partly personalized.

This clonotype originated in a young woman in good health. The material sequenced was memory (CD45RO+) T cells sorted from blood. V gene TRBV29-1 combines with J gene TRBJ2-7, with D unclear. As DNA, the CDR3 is TGCAGCGTTCGTCAGTTGGACCGCCGAACGAGCTCCTACGAGCAGTACTTC. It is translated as CSVRQLDRRTSSYEQYF.